Following are 10 T cell receptor beta chains from one sample sequenced in a study of blood T cell repertoires in COVID-19. The table came from immunoSEQ multiplex PCR; TCRdb's copy has only in-frame clones and leaves some out. The sample lists about 280,000 clones, under 90% occurring once. The sample consisted of peripheral blood. Source of these receptors: a woman in her 50s who had recovered from COVID-19.

This clone was observed a single time. The gene calls are TRBV19 and TRBJ1-6; no firm D call. Germline values: CDR1 LNHDA, CDR2 SQIVND (reference sequence). The V end lost 6 bases, the J end lost 5 bases, and 17 bases lay between the germline ends. The CDR3 sequence is 16 residues long. CDR3 DNA: TGTGCCAGTAGGTTGGGAGATAATACGAATAATTCACCCCTCCACTTT. Translated: CASRLGDNTNNSPLHF.

A note on this clone: Other DNA sequences within the sample encode an identical CDR3. V usage is TRBV5-1 and J usage is TRBJ1-6, with 8 bases aligning to TRBD1. Germline CDR1 SGHRS, CDR2 YFSETQ. The CDR3 sequence is 14 residues long. Trimming removed 4 bases from V and 7 bases from J; junction bases left unmatched: 4. The CDR3 DNA sequence: TGCGCCAGCAGCCGAGACAGGGGCAATTCACCCCTCCACTTT. Amino acid sequence: CASSRDRGNSPLHF.

The chain combines TRBV12-3 or TRBV12-4 with TRBJ2-7, with 9 bases matching TRBD1. The V segment lost 4 bases and the J segment 3 bases; nucleotides outside the gene matches: 1. The CDR3 runs 13 residues. The DNA for the CDR3 is TGTGCCAGCAGTTCGGGACAGGGCTACGAGCAGTACTTC. It is translated as CASSSGQGYEQYF.

The genes are TRBV7-9 and TRBJ1-1; 7 positions agree with TRBD1. Trimming at V came to 5 bases and at J to 4 bases, leaving 7 bases not matched to a gene. The V gene's germline CDR1 is SEHNR and CDR2 FQNEAQ (reference sequence). The CDR3 spans 14 residues. The CDR3 sequence is CASSQMDRSTEAFF. The CDR3 DNA reads as TGTGCCAGCAGCCAAATGGACAGGAGCACTGAAGCTTTCTTT.

V usage is TRBV7-3 and J usage is TRBJ1-1; D is unresolved. CDR3 length equals 13 residues. V lost 3 bases, J lost 1 base, and 6 bases lay in between. Germline V gives CDR1 SGHTA, CDR2 FQGTGA. The CDR3 sequence is CASSLRGNTEAFF. CDR3 nucleotides: TGTGCCAGCAGCTTGCGGGGGAACACTGAAGCTTTCTTT. Full variable domain (rest looked up from reference TRBV7-3 and TRBJ1-1): GAGVSQTPSNKVTEKGKYVELRCDPISGHTALYWYRQSLGQGPEFLIYFQGTGAADDSGLPNDRFFAVRPEGSVSTLKIQRTERGDSAVYLCASSLRGNTEAFFGQGTRLTVV.

V usage is TRBV19 and J usage is TRBJ1-2; D is ambiguous. CDR3 length: 14 amino acids. V was trimmed by 6 bases and J by 0 bases, leaving 11 bases between them. CDR1 is LNHDA and CDR2 is SQIVND in the germline V gene (reference sequence). Written as DNA, the CDR3 is TGTGCCAGTAGCACACGATCCCCTAACTATGGCTACACCTTC. This gives the protein CASSTRSPNYGYTF.

This chain connects TRBV27 to TRBJ1-2; D remains ambiguous. Germline-derived CDR1 and CDR2 are MNHEY and SMNVEV (reference sequence). Trimming left V 0 bases short and J 7 bases short, with 15 bases between. The CDR3 has 15 amino acids. The chain's CDR3 is CASSLSAPSPGGYTF. The CDR3 DNA sequence: TGTGCCAGCAGTTTATCGGCCCCTAGCCCGGGTGGCTACACCTTC.

The V gene is TRBV27, the J gene TRBJ1-5; D unresolved. Germline lookup yields CDR1 MNHEY and CDR2 SMNVEV (reference sequence). The CDR3 is made up of 13 amino acids. Trimming removed 3 bases from V and 2 bases from J, with 5 bases in between. CDR3 DNA: TGTGCCAGCAGTTTGGCGGGCAATCAGCCCCAGCATTTT. It is translated as CASSLAGNQPQHF.

V is TRBV7-9 and J is TRBJ2-3; 12 bases agree with TRBD2. Per the germline V gene, CDR1 is SEHNR and CDR2 is FQNEAQ (reference sequence). The CDR3 extends over 16 amino acids. V lost 4 bases and J lost 2; bases outside the gene matches: 4. CDR3 residues: CASSSLAGGFTDTQYF. Written as DNA, the CDR3 is TGTGCCAGCAGCTCACTAGCGGGGGGTTTCACAGATACGCAGTATTTT. The full variable domain, its missing parts supplied by reference TRBV7-9 and TRBJ2-3, is DTGVSQNPRHKITKRGQNVTFRCDPISEHNRLYWYRQTLGQGPEFLTYFQNEAQLEKSRLLSDRFSAERPKGSFSTLEIQRTEQGDSAMYLCASSSLAGGFTDTQYFGPGTRLTVL.

The table lists this clone with a few counts. The V and J genes are TRBV27 and TRBJ1-6; possibly TRBD1 for D (6 bases). Germline CDR1 is MNHEY and CDR2 is SMNVEV (reference sequence). Between the trimmed V and J ends, which lost 6 bases and 3 bases, there was a span of 9 bases. The CDR3 consists of 14 residues. The CDR3 nucleotides read TGTGCCAGCAGCGCAGGGGACTATAATTCACCCCTCCACTTT. It codes for CASSAGDYNSPLHF.